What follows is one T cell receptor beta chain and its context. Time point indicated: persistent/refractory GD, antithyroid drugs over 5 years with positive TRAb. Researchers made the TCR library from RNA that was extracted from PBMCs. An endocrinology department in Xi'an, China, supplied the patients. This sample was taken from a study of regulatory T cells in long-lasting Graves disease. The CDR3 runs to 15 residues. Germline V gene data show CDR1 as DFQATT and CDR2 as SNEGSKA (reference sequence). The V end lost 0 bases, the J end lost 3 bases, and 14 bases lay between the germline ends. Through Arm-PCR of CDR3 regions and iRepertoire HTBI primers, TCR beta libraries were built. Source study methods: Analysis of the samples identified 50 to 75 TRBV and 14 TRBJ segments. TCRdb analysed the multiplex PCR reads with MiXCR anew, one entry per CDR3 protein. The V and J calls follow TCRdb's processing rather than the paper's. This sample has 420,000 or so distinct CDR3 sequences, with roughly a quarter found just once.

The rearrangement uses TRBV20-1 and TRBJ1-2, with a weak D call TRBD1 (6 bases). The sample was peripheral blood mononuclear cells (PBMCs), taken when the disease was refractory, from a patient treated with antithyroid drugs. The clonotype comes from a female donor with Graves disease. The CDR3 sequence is CSARDLKGGYYGYTF. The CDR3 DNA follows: TGCAGTGCTAGAGATCTTAAGGGGGGCTACTATGGCTACACCTTC.